This TCR beta chain was captured by sequencing in a study of cytomegalovirus exposure and HLA in healthy donors. Donors sampled were nominally healthy, though unrecorded immune exposures were likely. The V end lost 3 bases, the J end lost 6 bases, and 11 bases lay between the germline ends. Germline CDR1 is MDHEN and CDR2 is SYDVKM. The CDR3 extends over 13 amino acids. Both 60 Vbeta primers and 13 Jbeta primers went into the PCR. The assay was immunoSEQ multiplex PCR, and TCRdb's table has in-frame clones only and misses some. The table lists some 120,000 clones, around four fifths of them singletons.

The origin of this receptor is a man between 18 and 35 years old in good health and CMV-seropositive. The sequenced sample was PBMCs. The rearrangement links TRBV28 to TRBJ1-2; D perhaps matches TRBD1 (6 bases). The DNA of the CDR3 is TGTGCCAGCAGTTTTAGGACAGAGGATGGCTACACCTTC. Protein sequence: CASSFRTEDGYTF.